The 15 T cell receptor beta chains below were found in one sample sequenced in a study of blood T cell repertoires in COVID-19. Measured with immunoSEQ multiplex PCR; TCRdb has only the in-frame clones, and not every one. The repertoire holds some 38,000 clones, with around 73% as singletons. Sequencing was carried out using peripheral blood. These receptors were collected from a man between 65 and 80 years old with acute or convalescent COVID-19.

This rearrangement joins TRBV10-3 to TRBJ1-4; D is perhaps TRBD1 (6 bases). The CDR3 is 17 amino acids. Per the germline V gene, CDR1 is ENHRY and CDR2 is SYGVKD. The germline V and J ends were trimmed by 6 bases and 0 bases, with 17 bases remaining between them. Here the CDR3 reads CAIRDADSTATNEKLFF. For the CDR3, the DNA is TGTGCCATCAGGGACGCGGACAGTACTGCAACTAATGAAAAACTGTTTTTT.

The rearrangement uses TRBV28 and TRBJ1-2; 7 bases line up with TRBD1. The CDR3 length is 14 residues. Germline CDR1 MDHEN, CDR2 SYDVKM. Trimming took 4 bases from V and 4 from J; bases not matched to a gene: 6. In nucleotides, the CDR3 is TGTGCCAGCAGTTCGGGACAGCATCTCTATGGCTACACCTTC. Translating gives CASSSGQHLYGYTF.

Here the CDR3 reads CASSLQSPLHF. CDR3 DNA sequence: TGTGCCAGCAGTTTACAGTCACCCCTCCACTTT. J is TRBJ1-6 and V is TRBV28; D not resolved. Per the germline V gene, CDR1 is MDHEN and CDR2 is SYDVKM. V was pared by 2 bases and J by 10 bases, with 3 bases between. This CDR3 has 11 amino acids.

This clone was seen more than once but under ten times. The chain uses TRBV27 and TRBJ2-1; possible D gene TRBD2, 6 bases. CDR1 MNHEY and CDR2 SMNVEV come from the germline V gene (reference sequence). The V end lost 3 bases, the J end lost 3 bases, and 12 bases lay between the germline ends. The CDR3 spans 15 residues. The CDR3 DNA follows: TGTGCCAGCAGTTTGTGGACTACCAACTACAATGAGCAGTTCTTC. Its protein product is CASSLWTTNYNEQFF.

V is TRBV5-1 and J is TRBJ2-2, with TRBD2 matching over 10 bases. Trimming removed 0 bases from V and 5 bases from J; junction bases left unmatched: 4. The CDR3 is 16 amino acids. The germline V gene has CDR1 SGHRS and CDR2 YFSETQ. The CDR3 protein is CASSLVLAGKTGELFF. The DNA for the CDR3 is TGCGCCAGCAGCTTGGTACTAGCGGGAAAAACCGGGGAGCTGTTTTTT. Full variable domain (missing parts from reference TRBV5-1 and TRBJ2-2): KAGVTQTPRYLIKTRGQQVTLSCSPISGHRSVSWYQQTPGQGLQFLFEYFSETQRNKGNFPGRFSGRQFSNSRSEMNVSTLELGDSALYLCASSLVLAGKTGELFFGEGSRLTVL.

The CDR3 DNA reads as TGTGCCAGCAGCCTGTGGGAGGGGAGGACTGAAGCTTTCTTT. This gives the protein CASSLWEGRTEAFF. The chain links TRBV14 to TRBJ1-1, with D possibly matching TRBD1 (5 bases). V lost 4 bases and J 5 bases, leaving 14 bases between the germline ends. CDR3 length: 14 amino acids. The germline gives CDR1 SGHDN, CDR2 FVKESK.

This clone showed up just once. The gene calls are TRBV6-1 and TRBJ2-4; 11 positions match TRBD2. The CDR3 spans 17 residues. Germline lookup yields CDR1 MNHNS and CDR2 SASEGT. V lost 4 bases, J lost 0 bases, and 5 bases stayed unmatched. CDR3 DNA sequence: TGTGCCAGCAGTGTACTAGCGGGAGCTCTAGCCAAAAACATTCAGTACTTC. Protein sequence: CASSVLAGALAKNIQYF.

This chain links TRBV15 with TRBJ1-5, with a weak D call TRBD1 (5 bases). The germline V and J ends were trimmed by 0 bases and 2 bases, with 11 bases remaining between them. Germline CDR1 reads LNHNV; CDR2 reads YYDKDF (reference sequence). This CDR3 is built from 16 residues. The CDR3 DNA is TGTGCCACCAGCAGAGATCTCGGCAGGGGCAATCAGCCCCAGCATTTT. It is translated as CATSRDLGRGNQPQHF. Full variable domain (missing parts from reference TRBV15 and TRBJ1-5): DAMVIQNPRYQVTQFGKPVTLSCSQTLNHNVMYWYQQKSSQAPKLLFHYYDKDFNNEADTPDNFQSRRPNTSFCFLDIRSPGLGDTAMYLCATSRDLGRGNQPQHFGDGTRLSIL.

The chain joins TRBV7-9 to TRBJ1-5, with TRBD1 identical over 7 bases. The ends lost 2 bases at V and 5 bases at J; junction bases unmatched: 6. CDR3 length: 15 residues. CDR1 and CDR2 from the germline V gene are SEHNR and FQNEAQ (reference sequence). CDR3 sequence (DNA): TGTGCCAGCAGCTTATCTAGGGACAGCGATCAGCCCCAGCATTTT. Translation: CASSLSRDSDQPQHF.

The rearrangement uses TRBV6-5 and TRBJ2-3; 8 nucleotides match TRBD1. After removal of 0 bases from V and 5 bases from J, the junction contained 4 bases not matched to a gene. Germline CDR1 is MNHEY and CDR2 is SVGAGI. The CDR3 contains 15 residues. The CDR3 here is CASSYSEQGGDTQYF. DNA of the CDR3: TGTGCCAGCAGTTACTCGGAACAGGGGGGAGATACGCAGTATTTT.

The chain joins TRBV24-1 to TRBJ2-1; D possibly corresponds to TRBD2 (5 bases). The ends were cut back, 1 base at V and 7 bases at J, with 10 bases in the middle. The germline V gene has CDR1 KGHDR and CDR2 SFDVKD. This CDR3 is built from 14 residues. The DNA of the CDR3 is TGTGCCACCAGTGATTTAAGGGAGTTAAATGAGCAGTTCTTC. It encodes CATSDLRELNEQFF.

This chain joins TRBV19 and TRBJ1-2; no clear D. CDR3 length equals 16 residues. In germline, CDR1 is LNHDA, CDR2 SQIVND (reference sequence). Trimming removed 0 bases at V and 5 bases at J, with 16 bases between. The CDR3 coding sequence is TGTGCCAGTAGTATAGATCCCCTCTTGGCAGGTTATGGCTACACCTTC. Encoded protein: CASSIDPLLAGYGYTF.

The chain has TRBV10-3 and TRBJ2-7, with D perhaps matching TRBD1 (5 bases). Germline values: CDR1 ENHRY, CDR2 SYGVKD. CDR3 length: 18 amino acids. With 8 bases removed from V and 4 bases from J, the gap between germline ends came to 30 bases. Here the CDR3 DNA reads TGTGCCATCTCTCTAACCCCCCCTCGGGCAGGGTTAAATTACGAGCAGTACTTC. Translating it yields CAISLTPPRAGLNYEQYF.

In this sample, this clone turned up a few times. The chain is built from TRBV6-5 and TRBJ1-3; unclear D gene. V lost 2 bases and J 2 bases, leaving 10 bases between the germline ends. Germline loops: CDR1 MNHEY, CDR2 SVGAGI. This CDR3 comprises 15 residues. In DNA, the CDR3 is TGTGCCAGCAGTTACCGTAGCCTCCCTGGAAACACCATATATTTT. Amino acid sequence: CASSYRSLPGNTIYF.

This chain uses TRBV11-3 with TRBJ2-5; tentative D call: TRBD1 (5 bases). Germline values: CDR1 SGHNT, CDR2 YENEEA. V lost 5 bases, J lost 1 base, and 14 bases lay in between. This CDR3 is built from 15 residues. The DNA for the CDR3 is TGTGCCAGCAGCCAGGGTCAAGGGGCCCAAGAGACCCAGTACTTC. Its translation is CASSQGQGAQETQYF. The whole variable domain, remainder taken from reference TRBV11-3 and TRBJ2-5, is EAGVVQSPRYKIIEKKQPVAFWCNPISGHNTLYWYLQNLGQGPELLIRYENEEAVDDSQLPKDRFSAERLKGVDSTLKIQPAELGDSAVYLCASSQGQGAQETQYFGPGTRLLVL.